This T cell receptor (beta chain) was sequenced in a study of blood T cell repertoires in COVID-19. In the study overall: The analysed material was cDNA or gDNA that came from T cells, B-cell-depleted T cells, or PBMCs.

Sequenced by immunoSEQ multiplex PCR; TCRdb stores in-frame clones only, minus some. The data show roughly 280,000 clones, around 80% seen once. Germline assignment: CDR1 SGHRS and CDR2 YFSETQ. V lost 4 bases, J lost 5 bases, and 19 bases stayed unmatched. CDR3 size: 18 residues. This chain uses TRBV5-1 with TRBJ2-5; the match to TRBD2 covers 8 bases. The clonotype comes from a man aged 55 to 70 with acute or convalescent COVID-19. The sequencing sample was made of peripheral blood. The CDR3 is CASSPHPDGAGGGETQYF. The CDR3, as DNA: TGCGCCAGCAGCCCGCACCCGGACGGCGCGGGGGGAGGGGAGACCCAGTACTTC.